This TCR beta chain came from a study of blood T cell repertoires in COVID-19. The overall study: The cDNA or gDNA used as material had been derived from T cells, B-cell-depleted T cells, or PBMCs.

Original handling: Estimation of nucleated cell counts relied on the amplification of reference gene primers. Profiled with immunoSEQ multiplex PCR; TCRdb holds only in-frame clones, not every one. V, J and clone size were drawn from that table, and D and trimming were deduced from the DNA. Found here are about 480,000 clones, around nine tenths of them singletons; the top ten hold over 1.5%. Cohort 3 donors were reported recovered after two negative PCRs, clearance, or symptom resolution. The sample comprised PBMCs or T cells enriched from blood (not recorded which). The TCR sequence derives from a woman aged 40-49 years who had recovered from COVID-19.

The CDR3 coding sequence is TGTGCCAGCAGTTTATCCGGGACAGTAAAAAACATTCAGTACTTC. This gives the protein CASSLSGTVKNIQYF. The V call is TRBV28, the J call TRBJ2-4, with 7 bases lining up with TRBD1. V was clipped by 1 base and J by 4 bases; unmatched bases: 4. Looked up from germline, CDR1 is MDHEN and CDR2 is SYDVKM. The length of the CDR3 is 15 residues.